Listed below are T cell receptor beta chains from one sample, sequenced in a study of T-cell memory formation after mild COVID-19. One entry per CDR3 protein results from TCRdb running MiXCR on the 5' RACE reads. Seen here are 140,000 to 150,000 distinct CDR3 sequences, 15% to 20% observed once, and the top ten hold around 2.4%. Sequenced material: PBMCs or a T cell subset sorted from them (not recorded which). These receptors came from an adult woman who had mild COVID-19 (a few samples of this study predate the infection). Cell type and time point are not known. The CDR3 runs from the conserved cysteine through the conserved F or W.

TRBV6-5,CASSGRTHAMETQYF
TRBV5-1,CASSPRASGGYEQYF
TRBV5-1,CASSPQPRDEQYF
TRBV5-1,CASSLAASGGDPTDTQYF
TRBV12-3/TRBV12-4,CASSLARQNNEQFF
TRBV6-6,CASSYPGANTEAFF
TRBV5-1,CASSAGQSILDTEAFF
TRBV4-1,CASSPYGQANSPLHF
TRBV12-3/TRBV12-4,CASSSGLAGGGWETQYF
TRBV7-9,CASSVSSLDQPQHF
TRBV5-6,CASSLASDPRGGYTF
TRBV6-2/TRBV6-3,CASSSTSGRLRSYEQYF
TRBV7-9,CASSTGQGWLGYTF
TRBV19,CASSIADRHNTGELFF
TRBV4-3,CASSQDPLETQYF
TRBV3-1,CASSQRPGPHSGNTIYF
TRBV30,CAWSPLGTEAFF
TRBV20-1,CSAREGEDTEAFF
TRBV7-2,CASSLGGAQGHEQYF
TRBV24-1,CATTDRGSGELFF
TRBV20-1,CSARAGTGTYEQYF
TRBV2,CASSGGPGYEQYF
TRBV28,CASRGDRGIYNEQFF
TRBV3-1,CASSHEGKRETQYF
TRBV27,CASSVWGQFGSKLFF
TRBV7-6,CASSLATLAGRETQYF
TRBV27,CASSLATARYNEQFF
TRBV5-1,CASSLNSEQFF
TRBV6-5,CASRARDSNQPQHF